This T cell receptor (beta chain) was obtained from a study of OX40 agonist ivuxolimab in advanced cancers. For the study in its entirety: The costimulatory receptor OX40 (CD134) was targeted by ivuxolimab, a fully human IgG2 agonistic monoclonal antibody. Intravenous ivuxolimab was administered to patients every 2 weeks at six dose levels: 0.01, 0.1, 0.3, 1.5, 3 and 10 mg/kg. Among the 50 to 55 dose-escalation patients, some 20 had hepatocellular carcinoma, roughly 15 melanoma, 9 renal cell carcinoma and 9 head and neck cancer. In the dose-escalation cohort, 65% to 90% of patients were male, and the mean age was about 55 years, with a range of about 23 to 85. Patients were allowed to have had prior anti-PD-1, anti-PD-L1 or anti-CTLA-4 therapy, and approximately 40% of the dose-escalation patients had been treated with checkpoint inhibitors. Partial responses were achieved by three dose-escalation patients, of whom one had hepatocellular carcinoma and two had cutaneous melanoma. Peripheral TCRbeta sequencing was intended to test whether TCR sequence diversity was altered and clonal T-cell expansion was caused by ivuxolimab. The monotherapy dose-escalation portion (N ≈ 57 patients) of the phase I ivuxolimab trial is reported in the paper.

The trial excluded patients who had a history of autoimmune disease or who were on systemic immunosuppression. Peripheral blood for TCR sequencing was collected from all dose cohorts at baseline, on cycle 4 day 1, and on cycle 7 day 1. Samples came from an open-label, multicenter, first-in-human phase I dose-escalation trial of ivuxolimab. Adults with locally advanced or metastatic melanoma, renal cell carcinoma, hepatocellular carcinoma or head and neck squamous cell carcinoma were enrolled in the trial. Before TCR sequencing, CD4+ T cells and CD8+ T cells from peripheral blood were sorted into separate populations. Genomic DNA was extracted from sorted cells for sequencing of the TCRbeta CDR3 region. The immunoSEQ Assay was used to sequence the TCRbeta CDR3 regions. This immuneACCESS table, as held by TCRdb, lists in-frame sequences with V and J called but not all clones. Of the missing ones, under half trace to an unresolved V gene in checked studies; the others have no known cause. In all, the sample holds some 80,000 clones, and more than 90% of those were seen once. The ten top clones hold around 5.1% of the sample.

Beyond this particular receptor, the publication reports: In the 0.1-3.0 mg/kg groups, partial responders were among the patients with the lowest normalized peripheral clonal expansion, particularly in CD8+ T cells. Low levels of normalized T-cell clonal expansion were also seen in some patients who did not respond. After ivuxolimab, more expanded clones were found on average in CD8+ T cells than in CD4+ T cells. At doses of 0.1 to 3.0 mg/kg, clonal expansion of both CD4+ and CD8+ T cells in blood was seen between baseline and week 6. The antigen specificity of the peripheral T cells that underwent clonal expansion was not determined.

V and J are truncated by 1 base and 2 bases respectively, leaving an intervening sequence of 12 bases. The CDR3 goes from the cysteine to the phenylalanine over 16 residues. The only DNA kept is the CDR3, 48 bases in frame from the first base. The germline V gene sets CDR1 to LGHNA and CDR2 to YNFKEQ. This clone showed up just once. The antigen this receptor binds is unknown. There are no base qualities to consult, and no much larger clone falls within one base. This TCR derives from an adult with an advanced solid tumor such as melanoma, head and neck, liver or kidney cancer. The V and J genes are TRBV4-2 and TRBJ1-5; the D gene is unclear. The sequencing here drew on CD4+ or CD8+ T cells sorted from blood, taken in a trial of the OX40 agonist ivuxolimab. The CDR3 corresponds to CASSQVAGEGNQPQHF. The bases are TGTGCCAGCAGCCAAGTTGCGGGAGAGGGCAATCAGCCCCAGCATTTT.